The clone carrying this T cell receptor (beta chain) was recorded a few times. What it binds is not known. Every isolated RNA sample was fully reverse transcribed, so sequencing captured expressed TCRB transcripts. The repertoire was sequenced with immunoSEQ multiplex PCR; TCRdb's copy has only in-frame clones and lacks some. This table holds under 250,000 clones, 25% to 30% found once. This sample was taken from a study of beta chain features in type 1 diabetes. Broader study findings: cDNA-based reads could over-represent cells with high TCR expression. PCR may have favored shorter templates equally in patients and controls.

The CDR3 runs 15 residues. Germline V gene sequence: CDR1 SGHVS, CDR2 FQNEAQ. The germline V and J ends were trimmed by 6 bases and 4 bases, with 18 bases remaining between them. The chain employs TRBV7-8 and TRBJ1-1; the D gene is possibly TRBD1 (6 bases). This TCR came from a man aged 30-40 years in good health. What was sequenced was central memory CD4+ T cells from blood. In DNA form, the CDR3 reads TGTGCCAGCAGACGCGTGGGGGGGCGAGGCACTGAAGCTTTCTTT. Translating it yields CASRRVGGRGTEAFF.